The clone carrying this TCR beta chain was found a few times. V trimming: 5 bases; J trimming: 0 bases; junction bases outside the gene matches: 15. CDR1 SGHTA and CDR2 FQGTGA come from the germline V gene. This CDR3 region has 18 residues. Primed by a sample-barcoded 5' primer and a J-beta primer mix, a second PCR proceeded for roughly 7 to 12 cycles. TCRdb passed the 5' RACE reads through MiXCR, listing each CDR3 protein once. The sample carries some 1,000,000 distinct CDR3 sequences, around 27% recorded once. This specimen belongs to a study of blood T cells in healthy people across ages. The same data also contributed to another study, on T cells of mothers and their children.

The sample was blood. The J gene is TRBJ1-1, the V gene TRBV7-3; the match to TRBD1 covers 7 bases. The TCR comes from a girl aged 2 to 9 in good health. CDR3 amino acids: CASSPTGSGTELNTEAFF. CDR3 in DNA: TGTGCCAGCAGCCCAACCGGCTCCGGGACAGAGTTGAACACTGAAGCTTTCTTT. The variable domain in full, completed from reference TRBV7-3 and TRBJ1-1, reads GAGVSQTPSNKVTEKGKYVELRCDPISGHTALYWYRQSLGQGPEFLIYFQGTGAADDSGLPNDRFFAVRPEGSVSTLKIQRTERGDSAVYLCASSPTGSGTELNTEAFFGQGTRLTVV.